This TCR beta chain was captured in a study of cytomegalovirus exposure and HLA in healthy donors. At the level of the study: Assignment to the Caucasian-associated ancestry cluster applied to approximately 80% of the roughly 410 genotyped donors.

Amplification used 60 Vbeta primers and 13 Jbeta primers. Method: immunoSEQ multiplex PCR; TCRdb's copy keeps in-frame clones and lacks some. This sample has roughly 110,000 clones; 65% to 75% occur once, and the top ten carry 2.8%. From germline, CDR1 is SEHNR and CDR2 FQNEAQ (reference sequence). The trim removed 4 bases at V and 3 bases at J, leaving 6 bases unmatched. The CDR3 runs to 16 residues. Remarks on this clone: Its antigen remains unidentified.

General study points: Presence/absence analyses treated sequencing depth as roughly uniform across donors. Later analysis suggested most CMV-associated TCR beta chains were HLA-restricted.

This TCR derives from a female donor in good health and CMV-seronegative. The chain is built from TRBV7-9 and TRBJ1-3, with 10 nucleotides matching TRBD1. Sequenced input: PBMCs. The CDR3 region is CASSSRQGARGNTIYF. The DNA for the CDR3 is TGTGCCAGCAGCTCCCGACAGGGGGCACGTGGAAACACCATATATTTT.